The T cell receptor (beta chain) under discussion was sequenced for a study of STAT5B mutations in CD4+ large granular lymphocyte leukemia (dated by TCRdb to between 2022 and 2023). In terms of the full investigation: Among healthy controls, the CDR3 'QG' motif was associated with a particular HLA allele. The study compared the TCRbeta repertoires of patients with CD4+ T-cell large granular lymphocyte leukemia against the TCRbeta repertoires of healthy blood donors. Flow cytometry performed on FACSCanto II or FACSVerse showed that the purified fractions had more than 95% purity among lymphocytes.

The healthy controls were around 40 blood donors, and the buffy coats of these donors were supplied by the Finnish Red Cross blood service. All TCR-sequenced material derived from peripheral blood: patient blood samples and healthy donor buffy coats. Ficoll-Hypaque gradient centrifugation was used to isolate peripheral blood mononuclear cells. CD4+ cells were magnetically purified from the buffy coats of healthy controls. The Gentra Puregene Cell and Tissue kit was used for genomic DNA extraction, and quantification was performed on a Qubit 2.0 fluorometer. Details on this clone: Its antigen is unknown. No base quality values were provided; no much bigger clone lies one nucleotide off.

The full study reports these points: The main leukemic clonotypes were found to be private to each patient, although around 26% of the main leukemic clonotypes were detected at low frequency in the non-leukemic repertoires of other patients. The data were not HLA-matched, and the relatively small sample size could explain the higher clonality seen in CD4+ compared with CD8+ T-LGLL. TRBV06-family usage was enriched among the top patient clones (8/27) compared with healthy controls (2/35). Greater clonality appeared to be present in CD4-sorted patient repertoires than in healthy CD4+ repertoires, and the difference was retained after the putative leukemic clones were removed.

The immunoSEQ assay at survey resolution was applied to genomic DNA for sequencing of TCRbeta rearrangements. The original methods were these. In the TCR sequencing data, the lowest productive clonotype frequency that could be detected was 2.59 x 10-5. Only productive TCRbeta rearrangements, meaning sequences that were complete and in-frame, were kept for the analyses. Clonality for each sample was calculated as Simpson clonality in the immunoSEQ Analyzer version 3.0. Clones were binned by frequency as very rare, small, medium, large (1-20%) or hyperexpanded (>20%). Generation probabilities were estimated with OLGA 1.2.3, V-gene circos plots were made with VDJtools, specificities were looked up in VDJdb, and CDR3 motifs were identified with GLIPH. TCRdb provides this immuneACCESS table in a form limited to in-frame rearrangements. Some clones are lacking; in checked studies, under half of them reflect an unresolved V gene, and why the rest are absent is not known. V, J and clone size derive from that table, while D and trimming were established from the DNA sequence. In this sample the table shows 30,000 to 35,000 clones, roughly 87% of which occur a single time. Clones ranked in the top ten supply around 3.3% of the sample.

V is clipped by 5 bases and J by 5 bases, and the sequence between their germline boundaries is 10 bases long. Taken from the germline V gene (reference sequence), the CDR1 and CDR2 loops are SEHNR and FQNEAQ. The CDR3 sequence holds 13 residues, the cysteine and phenylalanine included. This entry keeps only the CDR3 DNA: 39 bases, framed from base 1. The clonotype comes from a human donor in good health. Sequenced material: CD4+ T cells from blood buffy coats. The chain couples TRBV7-9 to TRBJ2-4; TRBD1 is possibly the D segment (6 matching bases). Here the CDR3 is given as CASSKGVENIQYF. The nucleotide sequence is TGTGCCAGCAGCAAGGGGGTCGAAAACATTCAGTACTTC.